This is a list of T cell receptor beta chains from one sample in a study of early T cells in non-severe SARS-CoV-2 infection. TCRdb used MiXCR to reprocess the 5' RACE reads, holding one entry per CDR3 protein. Counted here are about 99,000 distinct CDR3 sequences, 16% occurring once; the ten biggest clones make up roughly 1.3%. What was sequenced was whole blood. These TCRs come from an adult who was a healthcare worker with PCR-confirmed SARS-CoV-2 infection or an uninfected control (not recorded which). The CDR3 runs from the conserved cysteine through the conserved F or W. D genes are given only for firm matches. The size entry is marked missing in some rows and otherwise reads once, few, many or a size class.

TRBD1	TRBJ1-1	TRBV4-3	.	CASSQTGVNTEAFF	TGCGCCAGCAGCCAAACAGGGGTGAACACTGAAGCTTTCTTT
.	TRBJ2-3	TRBV14	.	CASSQLGDTQYF	TGTGCCAGCAGCCAACTCGGAGATACGCAGTATTTT
TRBD2	TRBJ2-1	TRBV7-2	.	CASSFTSGRYNEQFF	TGTGCCAGCAGCTTTACTAGCGGGAGGTACAATGAGCAGTTCTTC
.	TRBJ1-5	TRBV19	.	CASSIGEQPQHF	TGTGCCAGTAGTATCGGGGAGCAGCCCCAGCATTTT
TRBD2	TRBJ2-1	TRBV4-1	few	CASSQRGLVSNEQFF	TGCGCCAGCAGCCAAAGGGGACTAGTTTCCAATGAGCAGTTCTTC
TRBD1	TRBJ2-7	TRBV7-6	.	CASSLALGTGGYEQYF	TGTGCCAGCAGCTTAGCATTGGGGACAGGGGGCTACGAGCAGTACTTC
TRBD2	TRBJ2-5	TRBV7-2	few	CASSLASGTQETQYF	TGTGCCAGCAGCTTAGCTAGCGGGACTCAAGAGACCCAGTACTTC
.	TRBJ2-3	TRBV5-1	.	CASSEYVVTSTDTQYF	TGCGCCAGCAGCGAGTATGTCGTAACTAGCACAGATACGCAGTATTTT
.	TRBJ1-5	TRBV27	many	CASSRRTDYSNQPQHF	TGTGCCAGCAGCCGAAGGACGGATTATAGCAATCAGCCCCAGCATTTT
TRBD2	TRBJ2-1	TRBV29-1	few	CSATSGRSGEQFF	TGCAGCGCCACTAGCGGGAGGTCCGGGGAGCAGTTCTTC
.	TRBJ2-1	TRBV20-1	.	CSAGSGGVSYNEQFF	TGCAGTGCAGGATCCGGGGGAGTCTCCTACAATGAGCAGTTCTTC
TRBD2	TRBJ2-4	TRBV4-1	few	CASSQEHTSGRTIAKNIQYF	TGCGCCAGCAGCCAAGAACACACTAGCGGGAGGACGATAGCCAAAAACATTCAGTACTTC
.	TRBJ1-6	TRBV7-9	few	CASSLETANSPLHF	TGTGCCAGCAGCTTGGAGACGGCAAATTCACCCCTCCACTTT
.	TRBJ2-2	TRBV5-1	.	CASSFGSEGGELFF	TGCGCCAGCAGCTTCGGTAGCGAGGGCGGGGAGCTGTTTTTT
TRBD2	TRBJ2-3	TRBV20-1	.	CSAPTSGRATDTQYF	TGCAGTGCTCCGACTAGCGGGAGGGCCACAGATACGCAGTATTTT
.	TRBJ1-2	TRBV15	.	CATSRAPASLSYGYTF	TGTGCCACCAGCAGAGCCCCGGCCAGCCTAAGCTATGGCTACACCTTC
TRBD2	TRBJ2-4	TRBV10-1	.	CASSESMTSGVAKNIQYF	TGCGCCAGCAGTGAGTCGATGACTAGCGGAGTCGCCAAAAACATTCAGTACTTC
.	TRBJ2-6	TRBV18	.	CASHPTRGYGAGANVLTF	TGTGCCAGCCACCCTACCCGGGGCTATGGGGCTGGGGCCAACGTCCTGACTTTC
TRBD1	TRBJ1-6	TRBV5-1	.	CASSPGGTGNNSPLHF	TGCGCCAGCAGCCCAGGTGGGACAGGGAACAATTCACCCCTCCACTTT
.	TRBJ2-1	TRBV11-2	.	CASSSGPNEQFF	TGTGCCAGCAGCTCGGGACCGAATGAGCAGTTCTTC
.	TRBJ2-4	TRBV27	few	CASSFLQGNIQYF	TGTGCCAGCAGTTTTTTGCAGGGGAACATTCAGTACTTC
.	TRBJ2-1	TRBV6-5	.	CASSYSGGGQYNEQFF	TGTGCCAGCAGTTACTCGGGAGGGGGGCAATACAATGAGCAGTTCTTC
TRBD1	TRBJ2-5	TRBV7-9	few	CASSWAGGTETQYF	TGTGCCAGCAGCTGGGCAGGGGGTACGGAGACCCAGTACTTC
.	TRBJ1-6	TRBV4-1	few	CASSQVLNSPLHF	TGCGCCAGCAGCCAAGTTCTAAATTCACCCCTCCACTTT
.	TRBJ1-5	TRBV2	many	CASSPTDRNQPQHF	TGTGCCAGCAGTCCTACGGACAGAAATCAGCCCCAGCATTTT
TRBD1	TRBJ1-2	TRBV12-3/TRBV12-4	.	CASSRSGTGNGYTF	TGTGCCAGCAGTCGTTCCGGGACAGGGAATGGCTACACCTTC
TRBD2	TRBJ2-1	TRBV4-3	many	CASSQDSGRAYSEQFF	TGCGCCAGCAGCCAAGATAGCGGGAGGGCCTATAGTGAGCAGTTCTTC
TRBD1	TRBJ2-5	TRBV12-3/TRBV12-4	.	CASNMGGQGEGETQYF	TGTGCCAGCAACATGGGGGGACAGGGGGAAGGAGAGACCCAGTACTTC
.	TRBJ1-1	TRBV5-6	.	CASSLVSQENTEAFF	TGTGCCAGCAGCTTGGTGTCACAGGAGAACACTGAAGCTTTCTTT
.	TRBJ1-1	TRBV20-1	few	CSAGLGDTEAFF	TGCAGTGCCGGTTTGGGCGACACTGAAGCTTTCTTT
.	TRBJ2-5	TRBV7-8	few	CASSTTPGPMLTTQYF	TGTGCCAGCAGCACCACCCCGGGACCGATGTTGACGACCCAGTACTTC
.	TRBJ2-7	TRBV4-3	few	CASSQDGGSPYEQYF	TGCGCCAGCAGCCAAGACGGGGGATCCCCCTACGAGCAGTACTTC
.	TRBJ2-3	TRBV27	.	CASSFLGARDTQYF	TGTGCCAGCAGTTTTTTAGGGGCTCGGGATACGCAGTATTTT
.	TRBJ2-1	TRBV12-3/TRBV12-4	.	CASSLASLEREQFF	TGTGCCAGCAGTTTAGCGTCCCTTGAGAGGGAGCAGTTCTTC
.	TRBJ2-3	TRBV12-3/TRBV12-4	few	CASSLTRDTQYF	TGTGCCAGCAGTCTCACCAGAGATACGCAGTATTTT
.	TRBJ2-6	TRBV11-2	few	CASSLQVSGANVLTF	TGTGCCAGCAGCTTACAGGTATCTGGGGCCAACGTCCTGACTTTC
.	TRBJ1-2	TRBV19	few	CASSIGADGYTF	TGTGCCAGTAGTATTGGTGCGGATGGCTACACCTTC
.	TRBJ1-2	TRBV2	many	CASGQYLYGYTF	TGTGCCAGCGGGCAGTATCTCTATGGCTACACCTTC
TRBD1	TRBJ1-2	TRBV2	few	CANRQGVSGYTF	TGTGCCAACCGACAGGGTGTCTCTGGCTACACCTTC
.	TRBJ2-7	TRBV29-1	.	CSYQSEHEQYF	TGCAGCTATCAAAGTGAACACGAGCAGTACTTC
.	TRBJ1-5	TRBV6-2/TRBV6-3	many	CASSAGDGYQPQHF	TGTGCCAGCAGTGCCGGGGACGGTTATCAGCCCCAGCATTTT
TRBD1	TRBJ1-4	TRBV6-5	few	CASSQLGTGRREKLFF	TGTGCCAGCAGTCAACTAGGGACAGGAAGACGGGAAAAACTGTTTTTT
.	TRBJ2-4	TRBV14	.	CASSQGFPNIQYF	TGTGCCAGCAGCCAAGGGTTCCCAAACATTCAGTACTTC
TRBD1	TRBJ2-2	TRBV7-9	.	CASSFIRTGVNTGELFF	TGTGCCAGCAGCTTCATCAGGACAGGGGTTAACACCGGGGAGCTGTTTTTT
TRBD2	TRBJ2-1	TRBV6-2/TRBV6-3	few	CASRPFAGGLFEQFF	TGTGCCAGCAGGCCCTTTGCGGGGGGCCTATTTGAGCAGTTCTTC
.	TRBJ2-2	TRBV18	.	CASSPLGSNTGELFF	TGTGCCAGCTCACCCCTCGGGTCGAACACCGGGGAGCTGTTTTTT
.	TRBJ2-3	TRBV29-1	.	CSSRPGPDTQYF	TGCAGCTCCCGACCGGGACCAGATACGCAGTATTTT
TRBD2	TRBJ2-3	TRBV4-2	.	CASSQDWASGRSTDTQYF	TGTGCCAGCAGCCAAGATTGGGCTAGCGGGAGGTCTACAGATACGCAGTATTTT
TRBD1	TRBJ1-1	TRBV7-2	.	CASSPRQGPSSTEAFF	TGTGCCAGCAGCCCAAGACAGGGGCCATCGAGCACTGAAGCTTTCTTT
.	TRBJ2-5	TRBV21-1	.	CASSRRGGGETQYF	TGTGCCAGCAGCCGGCGGGGCGGGGGTGAGACCCAGTACTTC
TRBD1	TRBJ1-1	TRBV7-9	.	CASSLGRTGGENTEAFF	TGTGCCAGCAGCTTAGGGAGGACAGGGGGCGAGAACACTGAAGCTTTCTTT
TRBD2	TRBJ2-1	TRBV11-2	many	CASSLREGYNEQFF	TGTGCCAGCAGCTTGAGGGAGGGGTACAATGAGCAGTTCTTC
TRBD1	TRBJ1-1	TRBV7-2	many	CASSLYDRAAEAFF	TGTGCCAGCAGCTTATATGACAGGGCCGCTGAAGCTTTCTTT
.	TRBJ2-7	TRBV7-9	many	CASSQSGLTFYEQYF	TGTGCCAGCAGCCAATCGGGACTGACCTTCTACGAGCAGTACTTC
.	TRBJ1-3	TRBV9	.	CASSPQESGSGNTIYF	TGTGCCAGCAGCCCCCAAGAGAGCGGGTCTGGAAACACCATATATTTT